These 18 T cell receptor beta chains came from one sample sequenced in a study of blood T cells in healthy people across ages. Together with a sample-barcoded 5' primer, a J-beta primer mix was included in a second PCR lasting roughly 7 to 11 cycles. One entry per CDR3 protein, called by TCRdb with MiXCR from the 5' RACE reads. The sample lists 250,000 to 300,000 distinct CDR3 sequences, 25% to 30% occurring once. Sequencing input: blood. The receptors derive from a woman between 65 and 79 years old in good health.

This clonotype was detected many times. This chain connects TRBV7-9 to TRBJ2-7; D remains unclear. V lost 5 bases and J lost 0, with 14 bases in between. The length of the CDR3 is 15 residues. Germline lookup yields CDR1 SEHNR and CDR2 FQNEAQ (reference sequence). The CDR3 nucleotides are TGTGCCAGCAGCCCAACGGGTTCGGCCTCCTACGAGCAGTACTTC. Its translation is CASSPTGSASYEQYF.

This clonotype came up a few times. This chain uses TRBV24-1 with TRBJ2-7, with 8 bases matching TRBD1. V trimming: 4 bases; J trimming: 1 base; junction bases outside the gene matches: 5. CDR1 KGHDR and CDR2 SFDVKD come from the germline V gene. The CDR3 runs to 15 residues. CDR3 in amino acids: CATSDPRTGSYEQYF. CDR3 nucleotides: TGTGCCACCAGTGACCCTCGGACAGGGTCCTACGAGCAGTACTTC.

CDR3 DNA: TGCAGTGCTAGAGATATAGACTTAGAAGAGACCCAGTACTTC. Amino acids: CSARDIDLEETQYF. This chain joins TRBV20-1 and TRBJ2-5; D is unclear. The CDR3 totals 14 residues. Germline V gene data show CDR1 as DFQATT and CDR2 as SNEGSKA (reference sequence). The V gene lost 0 bases and the J gene lost 3 bases, with 11 bases spanning the gap.

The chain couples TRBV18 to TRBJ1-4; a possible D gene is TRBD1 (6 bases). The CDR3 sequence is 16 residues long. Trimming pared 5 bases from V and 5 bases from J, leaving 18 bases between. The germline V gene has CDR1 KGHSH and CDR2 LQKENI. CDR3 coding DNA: TGTGCCAGCTCAGGTGCCCGGGACAACGTAAATGAAAAACTGTTTTTT. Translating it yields CASSGARDNVNEKLFF. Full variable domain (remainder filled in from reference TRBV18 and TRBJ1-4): NAGVMQNPRHLVRRRGQEARLRCSPMKGHSHVYWYRQLPEEGLKFMVYLQKENIIDESGMPKERFSAEFPKEGPSILRIQQVVRGDSAAYFCASSGARDNVNEKLFFGSGTQLSVL.

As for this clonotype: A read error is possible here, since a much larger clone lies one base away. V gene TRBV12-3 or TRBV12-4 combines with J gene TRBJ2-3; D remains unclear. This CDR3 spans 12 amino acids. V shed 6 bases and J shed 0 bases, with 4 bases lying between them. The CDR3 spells CASRPSTDTQYF. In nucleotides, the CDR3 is TGTGCCAGCAGGCCTAGCACAGATACGCAGTATTTT.

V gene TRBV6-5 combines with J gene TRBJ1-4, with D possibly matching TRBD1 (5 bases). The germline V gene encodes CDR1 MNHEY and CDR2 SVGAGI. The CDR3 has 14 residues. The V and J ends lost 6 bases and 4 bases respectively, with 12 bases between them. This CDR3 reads CASSFGGNNEKLFF. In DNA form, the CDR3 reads TGTGCCAGCAGCTTCGGGGGTAATAATGAAAAACTGTTTTTT.

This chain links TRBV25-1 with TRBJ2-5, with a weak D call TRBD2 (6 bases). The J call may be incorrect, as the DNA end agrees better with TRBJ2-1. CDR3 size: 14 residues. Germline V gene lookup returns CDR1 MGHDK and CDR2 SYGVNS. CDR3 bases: TGTGCCAGCAGTGAGCGGAGGGTGGGCAATGAGCAGTTCTTC. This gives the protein CASSERRVGNEQFF.

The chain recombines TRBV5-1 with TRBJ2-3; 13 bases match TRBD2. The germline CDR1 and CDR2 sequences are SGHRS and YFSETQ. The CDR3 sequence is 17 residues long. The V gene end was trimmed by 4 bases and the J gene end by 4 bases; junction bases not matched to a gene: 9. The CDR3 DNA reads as TGCGCCAGCAGCAGCTCTGCAACTAGCGGGAGGGCAGATACGCAGTATTTT. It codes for CASSSSATSGRADTQYF.

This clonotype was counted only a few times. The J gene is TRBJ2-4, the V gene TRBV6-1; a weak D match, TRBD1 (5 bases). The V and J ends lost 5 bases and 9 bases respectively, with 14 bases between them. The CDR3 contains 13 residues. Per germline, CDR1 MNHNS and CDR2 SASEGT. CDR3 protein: CASSPGQGRIQYF. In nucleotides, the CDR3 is TGTGCCAGCAGTCCCGGGCAGGGTCGCATTCAGTACTTC.

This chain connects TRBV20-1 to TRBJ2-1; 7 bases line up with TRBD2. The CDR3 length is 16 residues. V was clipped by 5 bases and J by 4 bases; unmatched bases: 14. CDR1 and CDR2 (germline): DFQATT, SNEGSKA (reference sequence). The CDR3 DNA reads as TGCAGTGCTCCCAAAACCGGGAGCGGGATATACAATGAGCAGTTCTTC. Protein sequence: CSAPKTGSGIYNEQFF.

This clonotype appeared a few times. CDR3 sequence reads: CASSLWRFQNSNQPQHF. The DNA of the CDR3 is TGTGCCAGCAGTTTATGGCGGTTCCAGAACAGCAATCAGCCCCAGCATTTT. The chain combines TRBV28 with TRBJ1-5; D is uncertain. The CDR3 contains 17 residues. CDR1 is MDHEN and CDR2 is SYDVKM in the germline V gene. V dropped 0 bases and J dropped 1 base, with 13 bases sitting between them.

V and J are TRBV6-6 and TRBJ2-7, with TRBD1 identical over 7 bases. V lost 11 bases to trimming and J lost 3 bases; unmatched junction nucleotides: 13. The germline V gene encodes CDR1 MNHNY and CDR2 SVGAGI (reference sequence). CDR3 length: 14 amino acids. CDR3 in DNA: TGTGCCGGCAATTCCCCGGGACAGAACTACGAGCAGTACTTC. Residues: CAGNSPGQNYEQYF.

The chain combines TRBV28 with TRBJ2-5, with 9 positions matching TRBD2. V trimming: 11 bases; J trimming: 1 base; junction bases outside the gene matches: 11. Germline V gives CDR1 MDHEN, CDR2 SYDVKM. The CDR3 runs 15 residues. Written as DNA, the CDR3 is TGTGCCTCCGGGCGGTCTAGCGGGGCCCAAGAGACCCAGTACTTC. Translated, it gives CASGRSSGAQETQYF.

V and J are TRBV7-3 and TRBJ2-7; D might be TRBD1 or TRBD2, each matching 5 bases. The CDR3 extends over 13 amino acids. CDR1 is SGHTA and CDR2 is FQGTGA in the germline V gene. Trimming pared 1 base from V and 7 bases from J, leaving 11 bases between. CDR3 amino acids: CASSLIGAEEQYF. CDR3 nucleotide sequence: TGTGCCAGCAGCTTAATCGGGGCGGAAGAGCAGTACTTC.

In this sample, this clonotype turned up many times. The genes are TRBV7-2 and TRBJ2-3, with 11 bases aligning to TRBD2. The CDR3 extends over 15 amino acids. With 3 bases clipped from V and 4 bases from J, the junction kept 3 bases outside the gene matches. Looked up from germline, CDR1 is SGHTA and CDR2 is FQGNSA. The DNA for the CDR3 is TGTGCCAGCAGCTTTAGCGGGAGGGAAGCAGATACGCAGTATTTT. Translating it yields CASSFSGREADTQYF.

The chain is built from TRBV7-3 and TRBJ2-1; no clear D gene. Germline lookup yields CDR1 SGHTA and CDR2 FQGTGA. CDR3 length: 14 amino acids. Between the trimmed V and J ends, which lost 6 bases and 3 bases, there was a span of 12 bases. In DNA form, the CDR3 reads TGTGCCAGCAGGGGCTGGGGAAACTACAATGAGCAGTTCTTC. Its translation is CASRGWGNYNEQFF.

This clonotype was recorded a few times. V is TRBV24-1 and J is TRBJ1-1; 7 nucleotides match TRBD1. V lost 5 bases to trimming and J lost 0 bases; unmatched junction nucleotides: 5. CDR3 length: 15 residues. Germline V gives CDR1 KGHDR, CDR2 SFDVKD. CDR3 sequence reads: CATSVGTEVNTEAFF. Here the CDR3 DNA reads TGTGCCACCAGTGTCGGGACAGAGGTGAACACTGAAGCTTTCTTT.

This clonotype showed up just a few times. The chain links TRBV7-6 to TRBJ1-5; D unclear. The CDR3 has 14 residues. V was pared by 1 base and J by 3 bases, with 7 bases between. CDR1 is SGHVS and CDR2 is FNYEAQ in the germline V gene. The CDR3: CASSLGSDNQPQHF. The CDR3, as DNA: TGTGCCAGCAGCTTAGGGTCGGACAATCAGCCCCAGCATTTT.